This entry is about one T cell receptor (beta chain). This CDR3 has 16 amino acids. V was trimmed by 5 bases and J by 1 base, leaving 15 bases between them. The germline CDR1 and CDR2 sequences are MNHEY and SVGEGT. This specimen comes from a study of blood T cell repertoires in COVID-19. Background on the study: In each case, the material was cDNA or gDNA derived from T cells, B-cell-depleted T cells, or PBMCs.

Sequencing was performed with immunoSEQ multiplex PCR; in TCRdb, only in-frame clones are kept and a portion is missing. Among about 260,000 clones listed, approximately 84% were seen once. The chain combines TRBV6-2 or TRBV6-3 with TRBJ1-5; D is perhaps TRBD1 (6 bases). The sequenced sample consisted of peripheral blood. This clonotype originated in an elderly woman with acute or convalescent COVID-19. The CDR3 DNA reads TGTGCCAGCAGTAATTCCGGACAGATGAGCAATCAGCCCCAGCATTTT. Translation: CASSNSGQMSNQPQHF.